Listed below are T cell receptor beta chains from one sample, sequenced in a study of blood T cell repertoires in COVID-19. Only in-frame clones appear in the TCRdb table, and some are missing; sequencing was by immunoSEQ multiplex PCR. The sample carries about 140,000 clones, approximately 80% recorded once. Sequencing used peripheral blood. The receptors come from an elderly woman with active or convalescent COVID-19. The CDR3 runs from the conserved cysteine through the conserved F or W. D genes are given only for firm matches. Clone size is stated in some rows and not others, as once, few, many or a class when expanded.

abundance	v_gene	len	d_gene	j_gene	CDR3nt	CDR3aa
.	TRBV5-3	14	TRBD1	TRBJ1-1	TGTGCCAGAAGCTTGGGGCAGGGGGAAGCTGAAGCTTTCTTT	CARSLGQGEAEAFF
.	TRBV30	16	TRBD2	TRBJ2-5	TGTGCCTGGGCTCCCTTGGCGGGGGATTCTCAAGAGACCCAGTACTTC	CAWAPLAGDSQETQYF
.	TRBV6-4	14	TRBD1	TRBJ1-6	TGTGCCAGCAGTCCGGGACAGGGTAATTCACCCCTCCACTTT	CASSPGQGNSPLHF
.	TRBV27	12	TRBD1	TRBJ2-7	TGTGCCAGCAGTCGAACAGGGGTCGAGCAGTACTTC	CASSRTGVEQYF
.	TRBV3-1/TRBV3-2	14	.	TRBJ2-7	TGTGCCAGCAGCCCACCGAACGGACTACGAGGGCAGTACTTC	CASSPPNGLRGQYF
.	TRBV3-1/TRBV3-2	13	.	TRBJ1-1	TGTGCCAGCAGCCGCGGTTCGATCACTGAAGCTTTCTTT	CASSRGSITEAFF
.	TRBV19	17	TRBD2	TRBJ2-1	TGTGCCAGTAGTGTTCACCCTAGCGGGGGGGTTAACAATGAGCAGTTCTTC	CASSVHPSGGVNNEQFF
.	TRBV5-6	14	TRBD1	TRBJ1-2	TGTGCCAGCAGCGGGCGGACAGGGTTTATTGGCTACACCTTC	CASSGRTGFIGYTF
once	TRBV18	15	TRBD1	TRBJ1-2	TGTGCCAGCTCACCCCAGAGGGACAGGGGTGAGTCCTACACCTTC	CASSPQRDRGESYTF
few	TRBV7-9	15	TRBD1	TRBJ1-1	TGTGCCAGCAGCCGCGGACAGGCCCGGAACACTGAAGCTTTCTTT	CASSRGQARNTEAFF
.	TRBV9	14	.	TRBJ2-7	TGTGCCAGCAGCCCGAGCGGGCCCTCCTACGAGCAGTACTTC	CASSPSGPSYEQYF
.	TRBV5-1	17	TRBD1	TRBJ1-1	TGCGCCAGCAGCTTCGGGAGACAGGGGGCGGGAAGCACTGAAGCTTTCTTT	CASSFGRQGAGSTEAFF
.	TRBV2	14	.	TRBJ1-6	TGTGCCAGCAGTCGACAGCCTAACGGACCACCCCTCCACTTT	CASSRQPNGPPLHF
.	TRBV5-6	16	.	TRBJ2-1	TGTGCCAGCAGCTTGTCGATCTTCTTATCTAGCAATGAGCAGTTCTTC	CASSLSIFLSSNEQFF
few	TRBV7-6	15	.	TRBJ1-2	TGTGCCAGCAGCTTATACGAGGGAGGGCACTATGGCTACACCTTC	CASSLYEGGHYGYTF
.	TRBV6-5	13	TRBD1	TRBJ1-1	TGTGCCAGCCGCAGGGGGCCGAACACTGAAGCTTTCTTT	CASRRGPNTEAFF
.	TRBV18	15	TRBD1	TRBJ1-6	TGTGCCAGCTCAACTACCGGGACAGGGGATTCACCCCTCCACTTT	CASSTTGTGDSPLHF
few	TRBV20-1	10	.	TRBJ1-2	TGCAGTGCCTTCCGGTATGGCTACACCTTC	CSAFRYGYTF
.	TRBV5-1	13	TRBD1	TRBJ2-2	TGCGCCAGCGGCGGGACAGGGACCGGGGAGCTGTTTTTT	CASGGTGTGELFF
once	TRBV7-9	15	TRBD2	TRBJ2-3	TGTGCCAGCAGCCAGCGGGGGGCTAGCACAGATACGCAGTATTTT	CASSQRGASTDTQYF
few	TRBV5-1	14	TRBD2	TRBJ2-2	TGCGCCAGCACCGGTCTAGCGGACACCGGGGAGCTGTTTTTT	CASTGLADTGELFF
.	TRBV7-6	15	TRBD1	TRBJ2-1	TGTGCCAGCAGCTTTCGTGGGACAGGGGGGAATGAGCAGTTCTTC	CASSFRGTGGNEQFF
few	TRBV7-2	13	.	TRBJ1-4	TGTGCCAGCAGCTTAGGAGAGAATGGAAAACTGTTTTTT	CASSLGENGKLFF
.	TRBV3-1/TRBV3-2	16	TRBD1	TRBJ1-4	TGTGCCAGCAGCCGGGGACAGGGACCAACTAATGAAAAACTGTTTTTT	CASSRGQGPTNEKLFF